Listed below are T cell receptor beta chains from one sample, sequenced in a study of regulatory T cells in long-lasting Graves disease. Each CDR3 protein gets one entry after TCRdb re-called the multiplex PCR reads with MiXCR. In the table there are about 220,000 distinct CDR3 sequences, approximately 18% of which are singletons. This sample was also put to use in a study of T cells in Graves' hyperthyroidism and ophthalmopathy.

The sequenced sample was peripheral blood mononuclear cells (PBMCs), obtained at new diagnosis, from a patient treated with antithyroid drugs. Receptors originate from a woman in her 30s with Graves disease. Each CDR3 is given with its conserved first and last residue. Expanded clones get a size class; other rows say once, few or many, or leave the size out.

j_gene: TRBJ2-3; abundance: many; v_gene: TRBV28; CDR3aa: CASSFVTATDTQYF
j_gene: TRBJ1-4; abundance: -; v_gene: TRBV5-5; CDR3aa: CASSSLIQGGNEKLFF
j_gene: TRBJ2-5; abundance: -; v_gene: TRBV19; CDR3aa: CASSLRTGRETQYF
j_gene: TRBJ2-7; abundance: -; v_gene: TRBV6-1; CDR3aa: CASTPGTTYEQYF
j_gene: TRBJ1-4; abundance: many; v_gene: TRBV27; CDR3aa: CASSLVSGKLFF
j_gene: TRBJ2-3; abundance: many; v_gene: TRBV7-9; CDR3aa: CASSSGRQPATDTQYF
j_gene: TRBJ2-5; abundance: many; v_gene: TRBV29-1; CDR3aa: CSVEPARGRMETQYF
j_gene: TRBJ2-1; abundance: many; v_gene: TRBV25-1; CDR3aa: CASSGTDSPKWYEQFF
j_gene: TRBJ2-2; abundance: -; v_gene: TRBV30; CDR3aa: CAWSVPSGSCFF
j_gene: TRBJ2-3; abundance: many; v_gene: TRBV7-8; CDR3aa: CAGSRGGEDTQYF
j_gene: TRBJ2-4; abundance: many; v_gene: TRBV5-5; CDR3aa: CASSAGLGTQNIQYF
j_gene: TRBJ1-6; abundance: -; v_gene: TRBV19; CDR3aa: CASSLQGDQAPLHF
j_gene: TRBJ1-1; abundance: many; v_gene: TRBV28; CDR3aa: CATQAGTVKNTEAFF
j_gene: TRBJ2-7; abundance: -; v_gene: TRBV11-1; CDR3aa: CASSSNSGSSYEQYF
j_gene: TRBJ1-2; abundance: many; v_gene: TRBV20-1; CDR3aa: CSAWTGVSDGYTF
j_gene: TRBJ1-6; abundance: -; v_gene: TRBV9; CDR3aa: CASSELVINSPLHF
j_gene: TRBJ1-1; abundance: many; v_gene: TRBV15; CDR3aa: CATRRQGAAEAFF
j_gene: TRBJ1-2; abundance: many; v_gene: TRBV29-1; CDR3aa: CSVEFRDANYGYTF
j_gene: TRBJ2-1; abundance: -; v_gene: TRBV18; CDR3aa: CASSALAGARNEQFF
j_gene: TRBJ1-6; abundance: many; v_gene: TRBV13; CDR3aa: CASSPRQSGHNSPLHF
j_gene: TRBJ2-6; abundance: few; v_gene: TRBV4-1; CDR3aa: CASRKFWSPRPSGANVLTF
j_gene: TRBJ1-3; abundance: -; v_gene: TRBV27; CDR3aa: CASSLKSGNTIYF
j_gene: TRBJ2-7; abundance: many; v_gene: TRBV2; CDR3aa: CASSDLGLADSYEQYF
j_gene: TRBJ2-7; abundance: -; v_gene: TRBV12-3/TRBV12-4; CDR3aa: CASSGGGPSYEQYF
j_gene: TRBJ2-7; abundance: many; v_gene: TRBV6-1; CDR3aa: CASKGGDLTGFGEQYF
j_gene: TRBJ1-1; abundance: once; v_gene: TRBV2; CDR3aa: CASSTIKTGGDEAFF
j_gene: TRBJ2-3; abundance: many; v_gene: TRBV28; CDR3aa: CASSSPGTGPTDTQYF
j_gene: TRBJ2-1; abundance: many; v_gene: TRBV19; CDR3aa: CASTGQLNNEQFF